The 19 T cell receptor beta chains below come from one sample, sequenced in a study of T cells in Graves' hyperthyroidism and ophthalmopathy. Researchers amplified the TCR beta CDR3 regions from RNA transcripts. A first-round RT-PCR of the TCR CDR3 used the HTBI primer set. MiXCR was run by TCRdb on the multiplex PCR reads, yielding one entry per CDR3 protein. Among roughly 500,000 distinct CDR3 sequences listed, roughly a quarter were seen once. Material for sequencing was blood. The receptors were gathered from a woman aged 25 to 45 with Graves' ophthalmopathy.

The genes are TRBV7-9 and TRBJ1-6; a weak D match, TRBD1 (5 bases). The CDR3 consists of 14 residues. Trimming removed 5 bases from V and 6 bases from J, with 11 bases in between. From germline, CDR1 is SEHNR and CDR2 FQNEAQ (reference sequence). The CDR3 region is CASSPGAGNSPLHF. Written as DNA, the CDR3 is TGTGCCAGCAGCCCTGGGGCGGGTAATTCACCCCTCCACTTT.

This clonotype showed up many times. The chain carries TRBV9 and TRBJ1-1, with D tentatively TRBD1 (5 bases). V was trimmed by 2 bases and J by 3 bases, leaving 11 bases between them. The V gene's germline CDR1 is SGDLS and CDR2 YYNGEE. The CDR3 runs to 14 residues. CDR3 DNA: TGTGCCAGCAGCGTGGGGGACTCGGACACTGAAGCTTTCTTT. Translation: CASSVGDSDTEAFF.

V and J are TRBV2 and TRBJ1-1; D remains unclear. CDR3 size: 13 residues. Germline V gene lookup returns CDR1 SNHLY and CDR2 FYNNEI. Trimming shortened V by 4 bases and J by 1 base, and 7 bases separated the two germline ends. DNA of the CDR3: TGTGCCAGCAGTGGTGCGTCGAACACTGAAGCTTTCTTT. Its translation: CASSGASNTEAFF. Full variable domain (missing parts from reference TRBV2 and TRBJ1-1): EPEVTQTPSHQVTQMGQEVILRCVPISNHLYFYWYRQILGQKVEFLVSFYNNEISEKSEIFDDQFSVERPDGSNFTLKIRSTKLEDSAMYFCASSGASNTEAFFGQGTRLTVV.

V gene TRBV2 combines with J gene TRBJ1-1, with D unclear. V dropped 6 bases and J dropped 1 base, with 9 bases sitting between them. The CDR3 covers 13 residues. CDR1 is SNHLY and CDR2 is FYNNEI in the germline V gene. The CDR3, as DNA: TGTGCCAGCAGCGTTAACACGAACACTGAAGCTTTCTTT. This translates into CASSVNTNTEAFF.

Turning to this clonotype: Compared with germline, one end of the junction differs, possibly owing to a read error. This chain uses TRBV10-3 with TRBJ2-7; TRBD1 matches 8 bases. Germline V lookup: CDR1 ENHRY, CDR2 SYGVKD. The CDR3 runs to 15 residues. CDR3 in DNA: TGTGCCAGCAGTGAGTCAGGGGGCGAATTCCACGAGCAGTACTTC. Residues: CASSESGGEFHEQYF.

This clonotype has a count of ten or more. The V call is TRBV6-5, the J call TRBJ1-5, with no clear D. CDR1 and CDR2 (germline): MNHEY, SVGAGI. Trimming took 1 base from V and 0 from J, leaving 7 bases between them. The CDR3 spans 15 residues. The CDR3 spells CASSYFGDSNQPQHF. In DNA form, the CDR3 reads TGTGCCAGCAGTTACTTCGGCGATAGCAATCAGCCCCAGCATTTT.

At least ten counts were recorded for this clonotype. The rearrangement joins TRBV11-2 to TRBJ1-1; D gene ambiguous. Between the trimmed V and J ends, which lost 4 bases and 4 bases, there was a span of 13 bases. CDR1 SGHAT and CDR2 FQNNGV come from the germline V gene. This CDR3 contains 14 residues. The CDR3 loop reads CASSSFLEGTEAFF. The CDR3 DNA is TGTGCCAGCAGCTCTTTCCTTGAGGGCACTGAAGCTTTCTTT.

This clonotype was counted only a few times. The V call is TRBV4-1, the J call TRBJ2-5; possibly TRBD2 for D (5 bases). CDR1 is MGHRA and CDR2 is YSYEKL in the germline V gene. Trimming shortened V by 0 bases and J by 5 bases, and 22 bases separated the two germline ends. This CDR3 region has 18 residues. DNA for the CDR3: TGCGCCAGCAGCCAAGAGTATGGGTGGTCCCGGGATGGGGAGACCCAGTACTTC. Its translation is CASSQEYGWSRDGETQYF.

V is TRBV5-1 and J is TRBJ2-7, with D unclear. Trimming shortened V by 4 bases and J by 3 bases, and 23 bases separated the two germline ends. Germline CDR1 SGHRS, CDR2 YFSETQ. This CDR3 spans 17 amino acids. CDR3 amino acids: CASSLIAGSPTNYEQYF. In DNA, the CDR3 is TGCGCCAGCAGCCTGATAGCCGGGTCCCCAACCAACTACGAGCAGTACTTC.

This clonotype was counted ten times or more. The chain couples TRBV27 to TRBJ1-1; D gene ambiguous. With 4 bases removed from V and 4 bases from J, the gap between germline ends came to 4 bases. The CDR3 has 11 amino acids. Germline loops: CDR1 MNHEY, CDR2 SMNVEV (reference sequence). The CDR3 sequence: CASSSFTEAFF. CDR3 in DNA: TGTGCCAGCAGTTCCTTCACTGAAGCTTTCTTT.

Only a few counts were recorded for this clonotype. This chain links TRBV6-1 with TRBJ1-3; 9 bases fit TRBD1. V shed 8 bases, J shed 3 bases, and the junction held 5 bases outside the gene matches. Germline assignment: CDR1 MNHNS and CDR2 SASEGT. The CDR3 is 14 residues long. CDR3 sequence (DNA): TGTGCCAGCCGAACAGGGGGCCGTGGAAACACCATATATTTT. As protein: CASRTGGRGNTIYF.

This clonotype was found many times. CDR3 coding DNA: TGTGCCAGCAGTCAAGGTTGGGGACAGAATAACTATGGCTACACCTTC. Protein: CASSQGWGQNNYGYTF. The chain uses TRBV27 and TRBJ1-2; 7 bases are a match to TRBD1. The CDR3 contains 16 residues. Trimming removed 5 bases from V and 1 base from J; junction bases left unmatched: 10. CDR1 and CDR2 (germline): MNHEY, SMNVEV (reference sequence).

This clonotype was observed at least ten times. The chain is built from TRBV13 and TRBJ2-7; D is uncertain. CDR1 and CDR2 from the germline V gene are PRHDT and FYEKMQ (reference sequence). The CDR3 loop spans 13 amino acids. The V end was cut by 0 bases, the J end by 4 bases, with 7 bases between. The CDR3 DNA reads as TGTGCCAGCAGCTTAGGCGAAGGTTACGAGCAGTACTTC. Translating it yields CASSLGEGYEQYF.

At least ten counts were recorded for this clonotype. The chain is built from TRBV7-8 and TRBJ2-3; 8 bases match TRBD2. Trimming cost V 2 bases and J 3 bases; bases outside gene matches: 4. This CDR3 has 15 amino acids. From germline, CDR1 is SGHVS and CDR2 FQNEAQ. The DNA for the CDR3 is TGTGCCAGCAGCTTACGGGGACTAGTGACAGATACGCAGTATTTT. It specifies CASSLRGLVTDTQYF.

The CDR3 loop is CASSEGGSAEAFF. For the CDR3, the DNA is TGTGCCAGCAGCGAGGGGGGCTCGGCTGAAGCTTTCTTT. This rearrangement joins TRBV7-9 to TRBJ1-1, with D possibly matching TRBD1 (6 bases). With 5 bases removed from V and 6 bases from J, the gap between germline ends came to 13 bases. The CDR3 has 13 residues. The germline V gene encodes CDR1 SEHNR and CDR2 FQNEAQ (reference sequence). Full variable domain (missing parts from reference TRBV7-9 and TRBJ1-1): DTGVSQNPRHKITKRGQNVTFRCDPISEHNRLYWYRQTLGQGPEFLTYFQNEAQLEKSRLLSDRFSAERPKGSFSTLEIQRTEQGDSAMYLCASSEGGSAEAFFGQGTRLTVV.

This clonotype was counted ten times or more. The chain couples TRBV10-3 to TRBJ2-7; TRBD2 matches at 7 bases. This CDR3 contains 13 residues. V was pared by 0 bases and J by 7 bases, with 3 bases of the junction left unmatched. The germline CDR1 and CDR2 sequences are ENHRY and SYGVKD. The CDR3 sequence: CAISESQLAEQYF. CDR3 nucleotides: TGTGCCATCAGTGAGTCCCAACTAGCGGAGCAGTACTTC.

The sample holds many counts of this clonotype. As DNA, the CDR3 is TGCGCCAGCAGCTGGGGACAGGGCGGTGGCTACACCTTC. Protein: CASSWGQGGGYTF. The genes are TRBV5-1 and TRBJ1-2; 9 positions match TRBD1. V dropped 3 bases and J dropped 7; count of bases not matched to a gene: 4. CDR3 length: 13 amino acids. The germline V gene encodes CDR1 SGHRS and CDR2 YFSETQ.

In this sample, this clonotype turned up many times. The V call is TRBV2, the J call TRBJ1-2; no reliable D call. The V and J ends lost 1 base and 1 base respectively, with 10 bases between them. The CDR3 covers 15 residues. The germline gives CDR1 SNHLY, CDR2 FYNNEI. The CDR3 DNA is TGTGCCAGCAGTGAAGGAGTATCGGTTAACTATGGCTACACCTTC. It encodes CASSEGVSVNYGYTF.

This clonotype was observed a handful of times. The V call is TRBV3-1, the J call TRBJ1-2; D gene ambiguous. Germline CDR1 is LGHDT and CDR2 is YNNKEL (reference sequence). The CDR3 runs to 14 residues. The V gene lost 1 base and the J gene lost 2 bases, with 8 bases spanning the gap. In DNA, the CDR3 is TGTGCCAGCAGCCAAGCACCCGTAAACTATGGCTACACCTTC. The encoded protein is CASSQAPVNYGYTF.